This record concerns one TCR beta chain sequence. Grouping used clinical history reported by participants in a survey and questionnaire. Germline CDR1 MNHNS, CDR2 SASEGT. Between the trimmed V and J ends, which lost 2 bases and 2 bases, there was a span of 15 bases. The CDR3 extends over 16 amino acids. The sample is drawn from a study of blood T cell repertoires in COVID-19. The assay was immunoSEQ multiplex PCR, and TCRdb's table has in-frame clones only and misses some. The table lists over 250,000 clones, roughly 86% of them singletons. This TCR was recovered from an older woman who had recovered from COVID-19. The sample was PBMCs or T cells enriched from blood (not recorded which). V is TRBV6-1 and J is TRBJ1-2, with D possibly matching TRBD1 (5 bases). The CDR3 region is CASSEKGLHENYGYTF. The CDR3 DNA sequence: TGTGCCAGCAGTGAAAAGGGGTTACACGAGAACTATGGCTACACCTTC.